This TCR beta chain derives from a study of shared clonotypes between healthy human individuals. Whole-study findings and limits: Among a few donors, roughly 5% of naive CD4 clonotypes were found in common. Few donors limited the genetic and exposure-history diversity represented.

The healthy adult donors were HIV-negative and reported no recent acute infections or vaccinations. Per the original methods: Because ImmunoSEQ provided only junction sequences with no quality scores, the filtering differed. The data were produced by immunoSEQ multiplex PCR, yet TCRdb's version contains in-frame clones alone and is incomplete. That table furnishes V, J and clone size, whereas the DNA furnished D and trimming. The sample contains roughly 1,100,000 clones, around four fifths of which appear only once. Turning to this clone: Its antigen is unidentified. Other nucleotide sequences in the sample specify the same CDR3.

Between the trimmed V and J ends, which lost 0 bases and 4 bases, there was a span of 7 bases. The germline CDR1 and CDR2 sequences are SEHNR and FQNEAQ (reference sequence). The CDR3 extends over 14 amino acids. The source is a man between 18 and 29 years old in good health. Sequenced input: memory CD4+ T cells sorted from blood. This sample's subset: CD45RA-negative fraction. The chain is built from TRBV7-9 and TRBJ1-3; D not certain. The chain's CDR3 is CASSLAGDGNTIYF. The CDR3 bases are TGTGCCAGCAGCTTAGCGGGAGACGGAAACACCATATATTTT.